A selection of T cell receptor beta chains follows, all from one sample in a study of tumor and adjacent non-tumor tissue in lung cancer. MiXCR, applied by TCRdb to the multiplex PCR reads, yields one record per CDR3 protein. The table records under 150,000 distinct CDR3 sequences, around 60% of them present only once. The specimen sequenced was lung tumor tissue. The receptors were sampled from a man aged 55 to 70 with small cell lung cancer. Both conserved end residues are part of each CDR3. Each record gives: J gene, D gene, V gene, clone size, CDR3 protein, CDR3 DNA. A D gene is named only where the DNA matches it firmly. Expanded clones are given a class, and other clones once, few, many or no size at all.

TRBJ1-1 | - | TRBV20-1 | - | CSAQSLNTEAFF | TGCAGTGCTCAAAGCTTGAACACTGAAGCTTTCTTT
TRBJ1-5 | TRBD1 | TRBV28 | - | CASSLLGRGRNQPQHF | TGTGCCAGCAGTTTATTGGGCAGGGGGCGTAATCAGCCCCAGCATTTT
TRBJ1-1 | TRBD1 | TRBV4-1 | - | CASSHSRGFGGEAFF | TGCGCCAGCAGCCATTCCAGGGGGTTCGGGGGTGAAGCTTTCTTT
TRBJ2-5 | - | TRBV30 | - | CALLRLRPVETQYF | TGTGCCTTGCTCAGACTCCGCCCGGTAGAGACCCAGTACTTC
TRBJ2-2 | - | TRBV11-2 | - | CASSLGMAGELFF | TGTGCCAGCAGCTTAGGGATGGCCGGGGAGTTGTTTTTT
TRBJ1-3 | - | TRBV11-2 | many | CASSLVTQGNTIYF | TGTGCCAGCAGCTTAGTCACACAAGGAAACACCATATATTTT
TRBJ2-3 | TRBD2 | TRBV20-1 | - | CSARDQMSSGRLVTDTQYF | TGCAGTGCTAGAGATCAGATGTCTAGCGGGAGGTTGGTTACAGATACGCAGTATTTT
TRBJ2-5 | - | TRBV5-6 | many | CASSLGSLQETQYF | TGCGCCAGCAGCTTGGGGTCTCTCCAAGAGACCCAGTACTTC
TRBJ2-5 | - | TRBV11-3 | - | CVSSRSAGTQYF | TGTGTCAGCAGCCGCTCTGCAGGGACCCAATACTTC
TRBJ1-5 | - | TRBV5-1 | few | CASSAGGSNQPQHF | TGCGCCAGCAGCGCGGGAGGTAGCAATCAGCCCCAGCATTTT
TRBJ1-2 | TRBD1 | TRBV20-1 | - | CNARVLGQGDYGYTF | TGCAATGCTAGAGTCCTCGGACAGGGCGACTATGGCTACACCTTC
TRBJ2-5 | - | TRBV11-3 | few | CASSSTFHLVVSQGTQYF | TGTGCCAGCAGCTCCACCTTTCATCTCGTAGTGAGCCAAGGGACCCAGTACTTC
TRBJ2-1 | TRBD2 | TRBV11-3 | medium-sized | CASSRGLAGGRNEQFF | TGTGCCAGCAGCCGGGGATTAGCGGGGGGCAGGAATGAGCAGTTCTTC
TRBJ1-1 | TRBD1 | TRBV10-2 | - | CASSESWDRGFGAFF | TGCGCGAGCAGTGAGTCCTGGGACAGGGGTTTTGGAGCTTTCTTT
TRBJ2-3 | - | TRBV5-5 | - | CASSLQDSTDTQYF | TGTGCCAGCAGCTTGCAGGACTCCACAGATACGCAGTATTTT
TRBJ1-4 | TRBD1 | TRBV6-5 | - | CVSRGQTDEKLFF | TGTGTCAGCAGGGGACAGACTGATGAAAAACTGTTTTTT
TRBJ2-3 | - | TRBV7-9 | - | CANSSPFLGQDTQYF | TGTGCCAACAGCTCTCCGTTCTTAGGCCAAGATACGCAGTATTTT
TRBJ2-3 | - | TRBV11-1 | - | CVSSLDGAQYF | TGTGTCAGCAGCTTGGACGGAGCGCAATATTTT
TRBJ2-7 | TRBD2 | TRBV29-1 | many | CSVVWLAGGPNPGEQYF | TGCAGCGTTGTATGGCTAGCGGGAGGGCCAAATCCGGGCGAGCAGTACTTC
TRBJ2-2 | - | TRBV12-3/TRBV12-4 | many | CASSFTGINTGELFF | TGTGCCAGCAGTTTTACAGGGATCAACACCGGGGAGCTGTTTTTT
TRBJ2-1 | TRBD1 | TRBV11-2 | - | CASSRDRDNGQFF | TGTGCCAGCAGTCGGGACAGGGACAATGGGCAGTTCTTC
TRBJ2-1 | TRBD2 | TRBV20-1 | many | CSARRFTSGRAQEQFF | TGCAGTGCTAGGCGATTCACTAGCGGGAGGGCCCAAGAGCAGTTCTTC
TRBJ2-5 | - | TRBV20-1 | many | CSAGWGTETQYF | TGCAGTGCTGGGTGGGGGACAGAGACCCAGTACTTC
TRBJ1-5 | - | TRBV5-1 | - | CASSMGPSNQPQHF | TGCGCCAGCAGCATGGGTCCTAGCAATCAGCCCCAGCATTTT
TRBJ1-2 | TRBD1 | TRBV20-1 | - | CNAIQYRGLSGYTF | TGCAATGCTATACAGTACAGGGGATTGTCTGGGTACACCTTC
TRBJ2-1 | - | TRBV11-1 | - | CASSFTNGISGKFF | TGTGCCAGCAGCTTCACTAACGGGATTAGTGGGAAGTTCTTC
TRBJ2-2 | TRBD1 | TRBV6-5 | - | CASSYFGTGLTGKLFF | TGTGCCAGCAGTTACTTCGGGACAGGGCTCACCGGGAAGCTGTTTTTT
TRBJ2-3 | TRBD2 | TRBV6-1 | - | CASSYRLAGDTSTDTHHF | TGTGCCAGCAGTTATAGACTAGCGGGAGATACTAGCACAGATACGCATCATTTT
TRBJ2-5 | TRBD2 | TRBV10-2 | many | CASIDGLAMWETQYF | TGCGCCAGCATAGATGGACTAGCGATGTGGGAGACCCAGTACTTC
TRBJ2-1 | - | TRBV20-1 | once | CSARGYSGSYNGQFF | TGCAGTGCTAGAGGATACAGTGGGTCCTACAATGGGCAGTTCTTC
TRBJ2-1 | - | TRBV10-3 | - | CAISAGKAASNNEQSF | TGTGCCATCAGTGCTGGGAAGGCGGCCTCAAACAATGAGCAGTCCTTC
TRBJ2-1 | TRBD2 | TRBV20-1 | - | CSVSAPSGSYNEQFF | TGCAGTGTTAGTGCTCCTAGCGGTTCCTACAATGAGCAGTTCTTC
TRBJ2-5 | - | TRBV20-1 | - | CSAPDPGRHRISQYF | TGCAGTGCTCCCGACCCCGGACGACATCGAATATCCCAGTACTTC
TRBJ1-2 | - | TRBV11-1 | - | CASSPTWTDGYTF | TGTGCCAGCAGTCCCACCTGGACAGATGGCTACACCTTC
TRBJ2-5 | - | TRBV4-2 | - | CASSPSTGRETQYF | TGTGCCAGCAGCCCGAGTACTGGCCGGGAGACCCAGTACTTC
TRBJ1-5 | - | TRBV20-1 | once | CSAQGRSNQSQHF | TGCAGTGCTCAAGGGAGGAGCAATCAGTCCCAGCATTTT
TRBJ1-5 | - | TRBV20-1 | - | CGAMSRGGRSNQPQHF | TGCGGTGCTATGTCCAGGGGAGGACGGAGCAATCAGCCCCAGCATTTT
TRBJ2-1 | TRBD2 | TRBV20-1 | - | CSARDSGLSGGINEQFF | TGCAGTGCTAGAGATTCCGGACTATCGGGAGGAATTAATGAGCAATTCTTC
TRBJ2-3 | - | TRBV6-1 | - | CASSDRGTCTDTQYF | TGTGCCAGCAGTGATCGCGGCACCTGTACAGATACGCAGTATTTT
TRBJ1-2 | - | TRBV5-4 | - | CASSLAPSFTNYGYTF | TGTGCCAGCAGCTTGGCCCCCAGCTTTACTAACTATGGCTACACCTTC
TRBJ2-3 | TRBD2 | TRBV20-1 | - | CSARGTAGGNTQYF | TGCAGTGCTAGAGGGACGGCGGGGGGAAATACGCAGTATTTT
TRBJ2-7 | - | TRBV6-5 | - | CANQSISHEQYF | TGTGCCAACCAGAGTATCTCCCACGAGCAGTACTTC
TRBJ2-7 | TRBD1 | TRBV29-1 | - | CTVRTGLDEQYF | TGCACTGTTAGGACAGGGCTCGACGAGCAGTACTTC
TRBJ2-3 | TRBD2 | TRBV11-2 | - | CAGSTSGGTDTQYF | TGCGCCGGCAGCACGAGCGGGGGCACAGATACGCAGTATTTT
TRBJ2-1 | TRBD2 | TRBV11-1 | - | CASSSGSMTSGSGSEQFF | TGTGCCAGCAGCTCAGGATCGATGACTAGCGGGAGTGGTAGTGAGCAGTTCTTC
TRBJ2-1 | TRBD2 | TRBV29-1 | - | CSVEPGRGGSYNEQFF | TGCAGCGTTGAACCTGGCCGCGGGGGGTCCTACAATGAGCAGTTCTTC
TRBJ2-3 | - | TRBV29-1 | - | CSVGRGDTDTQYF | TGCAGCGTAGGAAGGGGGGACACAGATACGCAGTATTTT
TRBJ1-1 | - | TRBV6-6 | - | CASSYGGQPEAFF | TGTGCCAGCAGTTACGGAGGCCAGCCTGAGGCTTTCTTT
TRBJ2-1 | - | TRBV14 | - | CASSQEQGNYNEQFF | TGTGCCAGCAGCCAAGAACAGGGAAACTACAATGAGCAGTTCTTC
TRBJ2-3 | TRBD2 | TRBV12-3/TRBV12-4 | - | CASSLGLTGGRTDTQYF | TGTGCCAGCAGTTTAGGTTTAACGGGAGGTAGGACAGATACGCAGTATTTT
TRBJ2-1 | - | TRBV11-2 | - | CASGFVLNNEQFF | TGTGCAAGCGGCTTCGTGCTCAATAATGAGCAGTTCTTC
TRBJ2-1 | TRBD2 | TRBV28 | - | CASSPFILTSGRAYNEQFF | TGTGCCAGCAGTCCTTTCATTTTAACTAGCGGGAGGGCCTACAATGAGCAGTTCTTC
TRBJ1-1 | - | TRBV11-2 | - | CASSLRQTDTEAFF | TGTGCCAGCAGCCTTAGACAGACAGACACTGAAGCTTTCTTT
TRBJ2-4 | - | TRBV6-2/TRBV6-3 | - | CASREAVAKNTQYF | TGTGCCAGCAGGGAGGCCGTAGCCAAAAACACTCAGTACTTC